This passage covers 13 T cell receptor beta chains from one sample sequenced in a study of blood T cell repertoires in COVID-19. Using immunoSEQ multiplex PCR, the repertoire was profiled, and TCRdb retains in-frame clones only, with some absent. This table holds roughly 570,000 clones, roughly 91% found once. Input material: peripheral blood. The origin of the receptors is a woman aged 45-65 years with COVID-19, enrolled during active disease.

A single count supports this clone. The J gene is TRBJ1-2, the V gene TRBV6-5; 8 positions match TRBD1. The CDR3 contains 13 residues. In germline, CDR1 is MNHEY, CDR2 SVGAGI. V lost 6 bases to trimming and J lost 4 bases; unmatched junction nucleotides: 4. The CDR3 coding sequence is TGTGCCAGCAGATCAGGGGGCCCCTATGGCTACACCTTC. It codes for CASRSGGPYGYTF.

This chain joins TRBV30 and TRBJ1-2, with D possibly matching TRBD1 (5 bases). Trimming shortened V by 4 bases and J by 4 bases, and 13 bases separated the two germline ends. The germline V gene has CDR1 GTSNPN and CDR2 SVGIG (reference sequence). The CDR3 is 13 residues long. As DNA, the CDR3 is TGTGCCTGGACAAAACAGGCGAGCTATGGCTACACCTTC. This sequence encodes CAWTKQASYGYTF.

V is TRBV4-1 and J is TRBJ2-3; D unresolved. The CDR3 has 12 residues. The germline V and J ends were trimmed by 2 bases and 5 bases, with 5 bases remaining between them. Per the germline V gene, CDR1 is MGHRA and CDR2 is YSYEKL. CDR3 sequence (DNA): TGCGCCAGCAGCCAACCCCTAGATACGCAGTATTTT. It encodes CASSQPLDTQYF.

In its sample, this clone was seen once. The genes are TRBV7-9 and TRBJ2-3; TRBD2 aligns across 9 bases. V lost 5 bases, J lost 0 bases, and 3 bases stayed unmatched. This CDR3 comprises 15 residues. The germline CDR1 and CDR2 sequences are SEHNR and FQNEAQ (reference sequence). The CDR3 nucleotides are TGTGCCAGCAGCGCTAGCGGGACTAGCACAGATACGCAGTATTTT. Its protein is CASSASGTSTDTQYF.

CDR3 DNA: TGTGCCAGTACCCGAGCTGAGGGCCCCGGGAGAGGCTACACCTTC. Translated, it gives CASTRAEGPGRGYTF. This chain links TRBV19 with TRBJ1-2; D gene ambiguous. This CDR3 is 15 amino acids long. The V gene lost 7 bases and the J gene lost 8 bases, with 23 bases spanning the gap. Germline V gene data show CDR1 as LNHDA and CDR2 as SQIVND (reference sequence).

The chain is built from TRBV11-2 and TRBJ2-3; TRBD2 matches at 9 bases. The CDR3 spans 16 residues. Germline CDR1 is SGHAT and CDR2 is FQNNGV. Unmatched junction bases numbered 5, after V lost 4 bases and J lost 0 bases. CDR3 nucleotide sequence: TGTGCCAGCAGCTCCCCTAGCGGGGCTAGCACAGATACGCAGTATTTT. It is translated as CASSSPSGASTDTQYF.

The chain has TRBV28 and TRBJ1-3; 7 bases align to TRBD1. Germline-derived CDR1 and CDR2 are MDHEN and SYDVKM. The CDR3 runs to 14 residues. The junction had 5 bases not matched to a gene; V was cut back by 6 bases and J by 3 bases. The CDR3 region has the DNA TGTGCCAGCAGACCGACAGGGATTGGAAACACCATATATTTT. Protein: CASRPTGIGNTIYF.

The genes are TRBV5-4 and TRBJ2-7; TRBD2 aligns across 9 bases. The V gene's germline CDR1 is SGHNT and CDR2 YYREEE (reference sequence). The J segment lost 0 bases and the V segment lost 2 bases, leaving 6 bases of the junction unmatched. The CDR3 length is 16 residues. The CDR3 reads CASSFSAGGPSYEQYF. DNA for the CDR3: TGTGCCAGCAGCTTTTCAGCGGGGGGCCCCTCCTACGAGCAGTACTTC.

The gene calls are TRBV18 and TRBJ1-1; perhaps TRBD1 as D (5 bases). Looked up from germline, CDR1 is KGHSH and CDR2 is LQKENI. V was clipped by 4 bases and J by 1 base, with 10 bases between them. The CDR3 runs to 14 residues. CDR3 bases: TGTGCCAGCTCACTTAGAGACAGGAACACTGAAGCTTTCTTT. It translates to CASSLRDRNTEAFF.

DNA for the CDR3: TGTGCCACCAGCAGAGATCCCCTATTAGATCAGCCCCAGCATTTT. Its translation: CATSRDPLLDQPQHF. The chain links TRBV15 to TRBJ1-5, with D hard to call. Germline V gene data show CDR1 as LNHNV and CDR2 as YYDKDF (reference sequence). Trimming shortened V by 0 bases and J by 5 bases, and 11 bases separated the two germline ends. The CDR3 is 15 residues long.

This sequence joins TRBV10-2 and TRBJ1-3; 9 bases fit TRBD1. The CDR3 consists of 13 residues. The germline V gene encodes CDR1 WSHSY and CDR2 SAAADI. With 6 bases clipped from V and 7 bases from J, the junction kept 4 bases outside the gene matches. The CDR3 nucleotides are TGCGCCAGCAGGGAACAGGGGGCTAACACCATATATTTT. It translates to CASREQGANTIYF.

Remarks on this clone: Other DNA sequences in this specimen translate into the identical CDR3. This chain joins TRBV6-1 and TRBJ2-7; D perhaps matches TRBD1 (5 bases). Germline CDR1 MNHNS, CDR2 SASEGT. The CDR3 length is 13 residues. The V and J ends lost 2 bases and 0 bases respectively, with 5 bases between them. This chain's CDR3 is CASSETGSYEQYF. The CDR3 nucleotides read TGTGCCAGCAGTGAAACAGGCTCCTACGAGCAGTACTTC.

The chain recombines TRBV6-5 with TRBJ2-7; the D gene is possibly TRBD2 (7 bases). This CDR3 contains 16 residues. Germline V gene sequence: CDR1 MNHEY, CDR2 SVGAGI. The V gene lost 4 bases and the J gene lost 1 base, with 17 bases spanning the gap. The CDR3 loop is CASSLGGRGGSYEQYF. CDR3 coding DNA: TGTGCCAGCAGTTTGGGGGGGAGAGGGGGGTCCTACGAGCAGTACTTC.